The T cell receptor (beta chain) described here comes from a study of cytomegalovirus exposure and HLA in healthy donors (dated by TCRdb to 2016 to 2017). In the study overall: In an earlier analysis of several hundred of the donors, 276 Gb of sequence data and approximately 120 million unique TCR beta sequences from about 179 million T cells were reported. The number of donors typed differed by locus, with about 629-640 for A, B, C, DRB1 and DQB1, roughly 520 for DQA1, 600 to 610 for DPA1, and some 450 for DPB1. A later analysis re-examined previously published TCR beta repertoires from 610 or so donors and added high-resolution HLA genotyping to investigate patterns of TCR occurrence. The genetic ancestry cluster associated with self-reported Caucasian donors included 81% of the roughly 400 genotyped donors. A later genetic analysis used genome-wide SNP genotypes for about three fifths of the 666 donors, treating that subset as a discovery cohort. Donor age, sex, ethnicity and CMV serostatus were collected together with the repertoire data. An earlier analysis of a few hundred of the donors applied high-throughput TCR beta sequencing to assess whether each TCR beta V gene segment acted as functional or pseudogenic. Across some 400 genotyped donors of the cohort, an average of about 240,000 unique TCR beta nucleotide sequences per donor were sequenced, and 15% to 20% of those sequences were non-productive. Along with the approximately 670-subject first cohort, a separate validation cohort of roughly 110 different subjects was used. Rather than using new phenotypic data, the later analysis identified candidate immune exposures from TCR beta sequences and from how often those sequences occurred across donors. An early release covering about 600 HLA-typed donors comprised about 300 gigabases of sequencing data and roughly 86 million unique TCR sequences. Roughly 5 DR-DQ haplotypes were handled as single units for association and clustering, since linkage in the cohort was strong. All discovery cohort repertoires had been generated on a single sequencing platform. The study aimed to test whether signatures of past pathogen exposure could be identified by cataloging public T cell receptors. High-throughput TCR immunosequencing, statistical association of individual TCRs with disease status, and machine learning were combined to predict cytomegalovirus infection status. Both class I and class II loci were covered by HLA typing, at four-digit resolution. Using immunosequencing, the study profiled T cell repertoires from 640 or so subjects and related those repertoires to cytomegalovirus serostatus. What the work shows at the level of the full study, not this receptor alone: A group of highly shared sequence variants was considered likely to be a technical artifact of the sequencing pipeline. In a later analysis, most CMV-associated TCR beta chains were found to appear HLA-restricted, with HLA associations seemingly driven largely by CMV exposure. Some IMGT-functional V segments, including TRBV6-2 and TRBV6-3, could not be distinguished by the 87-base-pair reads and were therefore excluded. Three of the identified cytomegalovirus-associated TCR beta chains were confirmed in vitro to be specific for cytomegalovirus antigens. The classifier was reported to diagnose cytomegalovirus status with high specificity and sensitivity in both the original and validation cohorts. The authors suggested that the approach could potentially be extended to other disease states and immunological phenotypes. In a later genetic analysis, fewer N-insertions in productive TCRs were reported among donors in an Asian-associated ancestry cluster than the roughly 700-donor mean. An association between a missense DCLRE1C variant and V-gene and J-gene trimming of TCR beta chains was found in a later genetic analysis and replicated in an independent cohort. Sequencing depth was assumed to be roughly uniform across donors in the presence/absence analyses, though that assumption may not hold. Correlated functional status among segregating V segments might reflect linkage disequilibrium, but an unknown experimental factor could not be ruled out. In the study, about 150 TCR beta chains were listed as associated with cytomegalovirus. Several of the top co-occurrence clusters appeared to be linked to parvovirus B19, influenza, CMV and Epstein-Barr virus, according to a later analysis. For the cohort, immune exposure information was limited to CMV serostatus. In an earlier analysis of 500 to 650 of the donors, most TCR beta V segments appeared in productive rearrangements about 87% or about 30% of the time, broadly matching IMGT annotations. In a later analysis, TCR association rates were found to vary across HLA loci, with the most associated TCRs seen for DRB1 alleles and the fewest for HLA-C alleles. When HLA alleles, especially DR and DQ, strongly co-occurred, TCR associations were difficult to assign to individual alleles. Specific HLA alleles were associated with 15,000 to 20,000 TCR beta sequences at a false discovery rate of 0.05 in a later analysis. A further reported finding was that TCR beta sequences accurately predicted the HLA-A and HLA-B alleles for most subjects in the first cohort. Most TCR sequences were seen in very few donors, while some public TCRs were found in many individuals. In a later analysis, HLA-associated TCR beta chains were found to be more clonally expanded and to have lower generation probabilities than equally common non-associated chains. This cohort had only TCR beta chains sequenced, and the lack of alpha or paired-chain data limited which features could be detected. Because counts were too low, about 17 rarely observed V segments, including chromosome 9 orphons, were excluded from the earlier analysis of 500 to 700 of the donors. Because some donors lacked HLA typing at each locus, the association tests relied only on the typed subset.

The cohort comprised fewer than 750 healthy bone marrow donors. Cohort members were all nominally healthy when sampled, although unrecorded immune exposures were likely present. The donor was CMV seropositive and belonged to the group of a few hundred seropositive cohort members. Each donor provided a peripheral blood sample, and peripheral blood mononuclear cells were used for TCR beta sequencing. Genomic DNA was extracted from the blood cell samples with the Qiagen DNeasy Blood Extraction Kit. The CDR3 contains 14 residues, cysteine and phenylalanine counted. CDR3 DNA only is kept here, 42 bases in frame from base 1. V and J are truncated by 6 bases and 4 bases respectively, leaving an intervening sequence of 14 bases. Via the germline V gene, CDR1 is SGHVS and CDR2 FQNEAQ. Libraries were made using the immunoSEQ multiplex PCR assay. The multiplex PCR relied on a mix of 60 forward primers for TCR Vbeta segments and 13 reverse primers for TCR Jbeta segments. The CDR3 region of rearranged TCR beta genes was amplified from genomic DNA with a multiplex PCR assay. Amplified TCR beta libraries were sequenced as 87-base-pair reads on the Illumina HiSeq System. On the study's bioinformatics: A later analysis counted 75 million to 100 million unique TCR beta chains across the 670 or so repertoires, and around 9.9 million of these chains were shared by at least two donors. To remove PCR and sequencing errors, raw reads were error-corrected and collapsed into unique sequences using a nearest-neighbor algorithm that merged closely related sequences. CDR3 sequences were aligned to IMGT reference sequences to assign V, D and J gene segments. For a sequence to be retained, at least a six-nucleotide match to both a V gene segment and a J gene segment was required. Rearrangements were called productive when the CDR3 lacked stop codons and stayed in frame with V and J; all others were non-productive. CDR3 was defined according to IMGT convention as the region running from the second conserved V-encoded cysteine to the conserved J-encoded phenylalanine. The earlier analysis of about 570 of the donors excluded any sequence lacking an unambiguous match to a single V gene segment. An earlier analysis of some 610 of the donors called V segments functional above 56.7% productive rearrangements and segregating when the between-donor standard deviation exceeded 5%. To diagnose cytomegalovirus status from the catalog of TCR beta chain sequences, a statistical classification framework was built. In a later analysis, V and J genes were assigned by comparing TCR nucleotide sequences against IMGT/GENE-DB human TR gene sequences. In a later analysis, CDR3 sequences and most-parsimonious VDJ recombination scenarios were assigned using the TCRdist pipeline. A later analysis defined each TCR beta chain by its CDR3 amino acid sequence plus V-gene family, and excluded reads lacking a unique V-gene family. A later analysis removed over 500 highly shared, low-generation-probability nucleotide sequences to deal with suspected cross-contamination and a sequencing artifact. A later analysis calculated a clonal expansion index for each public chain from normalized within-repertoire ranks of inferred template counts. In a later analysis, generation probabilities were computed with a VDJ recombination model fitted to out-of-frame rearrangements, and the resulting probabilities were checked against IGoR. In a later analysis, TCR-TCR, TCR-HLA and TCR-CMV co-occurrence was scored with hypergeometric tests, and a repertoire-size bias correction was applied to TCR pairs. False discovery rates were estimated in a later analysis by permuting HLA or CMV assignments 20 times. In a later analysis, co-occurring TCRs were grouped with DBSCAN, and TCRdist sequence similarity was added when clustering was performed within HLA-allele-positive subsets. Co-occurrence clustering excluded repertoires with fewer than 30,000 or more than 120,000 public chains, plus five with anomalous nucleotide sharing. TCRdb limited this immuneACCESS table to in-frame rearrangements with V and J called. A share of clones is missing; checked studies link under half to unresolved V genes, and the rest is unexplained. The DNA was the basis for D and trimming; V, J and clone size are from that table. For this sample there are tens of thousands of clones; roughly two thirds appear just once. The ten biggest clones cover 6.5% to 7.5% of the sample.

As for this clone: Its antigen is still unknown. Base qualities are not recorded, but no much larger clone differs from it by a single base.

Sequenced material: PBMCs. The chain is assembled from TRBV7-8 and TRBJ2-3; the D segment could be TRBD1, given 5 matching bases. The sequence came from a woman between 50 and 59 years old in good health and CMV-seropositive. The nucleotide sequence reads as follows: TGTGCCAGCAGATTTCGCAGGGTGGCAGATACGCAGTATTTT. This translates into CASRFRRVADTQYF. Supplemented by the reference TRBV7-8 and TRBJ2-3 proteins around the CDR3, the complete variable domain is GAGVSQSPRYKVAKRGQDVALRCDPISGHVSLFWYQQALGQGPEFLTYFQNEAQLDKSGLPSDRFFAERPEGSVSTLKIQRTQQEDSAVYLCASRFRRVADTQYFGPGTRLTVL.